This T cell receptor beta chain is from a study of shared clonotypes between healthy human individuals. The CDR3 sequence is 14 residues long. Germline V gene sequence: CDR1 SEHNR, CDR2 FQNEAQ (reference sequence). V gave up 4 bases and J gave up 2 bases, with 12 bases separating them. Deep was the level at which the assay was run. Generated by immunoSEQ multiplex PCR, the TCRdb table keeps only in-frame clones and is missing some. Seen here are about 1,800,000 clones, less than 95% observed once, and the top ten hold roughly 1%. Naive CD8 cells comprised CD45RO-negative, CCR7-positively selected cells, excluding terminally differentiated effector memory CD45RA+ cells.

The chain employs TRBV7-9 and TRBJ2-7; maybe TRBD1 (6 bases). Sequencing used naive CD8+ T cells sorted from blood. The source of this sequence is a young man in good health. CDR3 residues: CASSSETGTYEQYF. The CDR3 DNA sequence: TGTGCCAGCAGCTCCGAGACAGGCACCTACGAGCAGTACTTC.